In its sample, the clone carrying this TCR beta chain was seen once. The data were taken from a study of shared clonotypes between healthy human individuals. Trimming took 2 bases from V and 6 from J, leaving 11 bases between them. This CDR3 spans 13 amino acids. Looked up from germline, CDR1 is SGHDT and CDR2 is YYEEEE. The data were produced by immunoSEQ multiplex PCR, yet TCRdb's version contains in-frame clones alone and is incomplete. The profile shows hundreds of thousands of clones, around 96% of them singletons. Selected positively for CCR7 and CD45RO-negative, naive CD8 cells excluded terminally differentiated effector memory CD45RA+ cells.

This receptor was taken from a woman aged 25-40 years in good health. Sample: naive CD8+ T cells sorted from blood. This chain links TRBV5-6 with TRBJ1-2, with D possibly matching TRBD1 (5 bases). The CDR3 protein is CASSLGQGDGYTF. The CDR3 DNA follows: TGTGCCAGCAGCTTAGGCCAGGGTGATGGCTACACCTTC.